The next 24 T cell receptor beta chains were all read from a single sample in a study of T cell responses to AZD1222 COVID-19 vaccine. The method was immunoSEQ multiplex PCR; TCRdb's version includes in-frame clones alone and lacks a portion of them. Of fewer than 130,000 clones in the sample, approximately 92% were seen once. The specimen was peripheral blood, collected 28 days after the second AZD1222 dose. The receptors here all came from an adult who received the AZD1222 COVID-19 vaccine.

The sample holds one count of this clone. V gene TRBV3-1 (or the pseudogene TRBV3-2) combines with J gene TRBJ2-5; D gene ambiguous. Germline-derived CDR1 and CDR2 are LGHDT and YNNKEL (reference sequence). V was shortened by 5 bases and J by 3 bases, with 4 bases between the two germline ends. The CDR3 length is 11 residues. The CDR3 loop is CASSYEETQYF. The CDR3 bases are TGTGCCAGCAGCTACGAAGAGACCCAGTACTTC.

The DNA of the CDR3 is TGTGCCAGCAGCTTAGACCAGCGGGGGTCGCCGAGGGCCTACAATGAGCAGTTCTTC. Translated, it gives CASSLDQRGSPRAYNEQFF. The rearrangement uses TRBV7-2 and TRBJ2-1; 8 bases align to TRBD2. The V gene end was trimmed by 1 base and the J gene end by 2 bases; junction bases not matched to a gene: 13. The CDR3 totals 19 residues. Germline-derived CDR1 and CDR2 are SGHTA and FQGNSA.

CDR3 amino acids: CASSRRGGRSGELFF. In DNA form, the CDR3 reads TGTGCCAGCAGTCGTCGGGGGGGCCGCTCCGGGGAGCTGTTTTTT. The chain recombines TRBV6-5 with TRBJ2-2; 8 bases map to TRBD2. Germline V CDR1 and CDR2: MNHEY, SVGAGI. The CDR3 sequence is 15 residues long. V gave up 5 bases and J gave up 6 bases; unmatched junction bases: 8.

The V gene is TRBV6-5, the J gene TRBJ2-7; perhaps TRBD1 as D (7 bases). V was clipped by 6 bases and J by 2 bases, with 17 bases between them. This CDR3 spans 15 amino acids. Germline V gene lookup returns CDR1 MNHEY and CDR2 SVGAGI. The CDR3 loop reads CASSRRQGGAYEQYF. CDR3 coding DNA: TGTGCCAGCAGCCGCCGACAGGGAGGAGCCTACGAGCAGTACTTC.

The chain couples TRBV6-5 to TRBJ2-5; tentatively, D is TRBD2 (6 bases). The CDR3 is made up of 15 amino acids. Germline lookup yields CDR1 MNHEY and CDR2 SVGAGI. V lost 7 bases and J 5 bases, leaving 20 bases between the germline ends. The CDR3 loop reads CASTPRLVGGETQYF. Written as DNA, the CDR3 is TGTGCCAGCACTCCCCGCCTGGTCGGAGGGGAGACCCAGTACTTC.

This clone was observed a few times. This rearrangement joins TRBV7-8 to TRBJ2-1; 13 bases agree with TRBD2. Per the germline V gene, CDR1 is SGHVS and CDR2 is FQNEAQ. V was pared by 3 bases and J by 6 bases, with 5 bases of the junction left unmatched. The CDR3 runs 16 residues. The CDR3 here is CASSFQGLAGANEQFF. The CDR3 DNA reads TGTGCCAGCAGCTTCCAAGGACTAGCGGGGGCCAATGAGCAGTTCTTC.

The chain employs TRBV15 and TRBJ1-5; D gene ambiguous. V was pared by 0 bases and J by 4 bases, with 7 bases between. The CDR3 is made up of 14 amino acids. Germline V gives CDR1 LNHNV, CDR2 YYDKDF (reference sequence). The CDR3 DNA follows: TGTGCCACCAGCAGAGAACAGTTAAATCAGCCCCAGCATTTT. Translated: CATSREQLNQPQHF.

The chain links TRBV7-2 to TRBJ1-5; tentatively, D is TRBD1 (5 bases). CDR1 and CDR2 from the germline V gene are SGHTA and FQGNSA. The CDR3 covers 14 residues. V lost 4 bases and J lost 4, with 11 bases in between. In DNA form, the CDR3 reads TGTGCCAGCAGCTCCAGGGACCCGAATCAGCCCCAGCATTTT. Its translation: CASSSRDPNQPQHF. Filled out from reference TRBV7-2 and TRBJ1-5, the complete variable domain reads GAGVSQSPSNKVTEKGKDVELRCDPISGHTALYWYRQSLGQGLEFLIYFQGNSAPDKSGLPSDRFSAERTGGSVSTLTIQRTQQEDSAVYLCASSSRDPNQPQHFGDGTRLSIL.

The V and J genes are TRBV19 and TRBJ2-7, with 9 bases identical to TRBD1. After removal of 3 bases from V and 4 bases from J, the junction contained 4 bases not matched to a gene. Per germline, CDR1 LNHDA and CDR2 SQIVND (reference sequence). CDR3 size: 14 residues. This CDR3 reads CASSINDRGYEQYF. In DNA, the CDR3 is TGTGCCAGTAGTATCAACGACAGGGGGTACGAGCAGTACTTC.

This clone was seen once. This chain joins TRBV27 and TRBJ1-2; D gene unclear. V dropped 3 bases and J dropped 7 bases, with 15 bases sitting between them. CDR1 is MNHEY and CDR2 is SMNVEV in the germline V gene (reference sequence). This CDR3 contains 14 residues. This CDR3 is CASSFSPEIAGYTF. Here the CDR3 DNA reads TGTGCCAGCAGTTTTTCCCCCGAGATCGCTGGCTACACCTTC.

This clone was observed once. This sequence joins TRBV3-1 (or the pseudogene TRBV3-2) and TRBJ2-2; D gene uncertain. The CDR3 has 15 residues. The ends were cut back, 5 bases at V and 5 bases at J, with 15 bases in the middle. The germline V gene encodes CDR1 LGHDT and CDR2 YNNKEL (reference sequence). DNA of the CDR3: TGTGCCAGCAGCGAGATTATTCTAGGTACCGGGGAGCTGTTTTTT. It translates to CASSEIILGTGELFF.

This clone was recorded once. The chain carries TRBV7-9 and TRBJ1-1; D is uncertain. V dropped 4 bases and J dropped 5 bases, with 11 bases sitting between them. The CDR3 is 13 residues long. Germline assignment: CDR1 SEHNR and CDR2 FQNEAQ (reference sequence). The CDR3 nucleotides read TGTGCCAGCAGCTCATCAGTGGCAACTGAAGCTTTCTTT. Translated: CASSSSVATEAFF.

V and J are TRBV7-6 and TRBJ1-1; 12 positions match TRBD1. J gave up 5 bases and V 1 base, and 8 bases lay outside the gene matches. This CDR3 has 17 amino acids. The germline V gene has CDR1 SGHVS and CDR2 FNYEAQ. CDR3 residues: CASSLGGQGARGTEAFF. CDR3 in DNA: TGTGCCAGCAGCTTAGGGGGACAGGGGGCTCGAGGGACTGAAGCTTTCTTT.

The chain uses TRBV7-9 and TRBJ2-5; the D call may be TRBD1 or TRBD2 (7 bases each). The V gene's germline CDR1 is SEHNR and CDR2 FQNEAQ (reference sequence). The V and J ends lost 3 bases and 5 bases respectively, with 13 bases between them. The CDR3 is made up of 14 amino acids. The CDR3 is CASSLGGTDETQYF. The CDR3 DNA reads as TGTGCCAGCAGCTTGGGGGGGACAGACGAGACCCAGTACTTC. The full variable domain, with the rest looked up from reference TRBV7-9 and TRBJ2-5, is DTGVSQNPRHKITKRGQNVTFRCDPISEHNRLYWYRQTLGQGPEFLTYFQNEAQLEKSRLLSDRFSAERPKGSFSTLEIQRTEQGDSAMYLCASSLGGTDETQYFGPGTRLLVL.

J is TRBJ1-3 and V is TRBV5-5; D is perhaps TRBD1 (6 bases). The CDR3 totals 16 residues. Germline V gives CDR1 SGHKS, CDR2 YYEKEE (reference sequence). Trimming cost V 5 bases and J 4 bases, with 19 bases left between them. Here the CDR3 reads CASSNNPGHGGNTIYF. The CDR3 DNA reads as TGTGCCAGCAGTAACAATCCGGGACACGGGGGAAACACCATATATTTT.

The chain links TRBV24-1 to TRBJ2-2; TRBD2 might be the D (5 bases). Trimming removed 10 bases at V and 2 bases at J, with 19 bases between. This CDR3 comprises 16 residues. Germline assignment: CDR1 KGHDR and CDR2 SFDVKD. The CDR3 DNA follows: TGTGCCACAGAGGACTCTTCCGGTAAAAACACCGGGGAGCTGTTTTTT. This encodes CATEDSSGKNTGELFF.

This rearrangement joins TRBV9 to TRBJ2-7; no clear D. Germline V gene lookup returns CDR1 SGDLS and CDR2 YYNGEE. The V and J ends lost 0 bases and 3 bases respectively, with 10 bases between them. The CDR3 is 14 amino acids. The CDR3 nucleotides are TGTGCCAGCAGCGTAGGTGGCAGTTACTACGAGCAGTACTTC. This translates into CASSVGGSYYEQYF.

This chain links TRBV6-5 with TRBJ2-7; 9 bases agree with TRBD1. Germline CDR1 is MNHEY and CDR2 is SVGAGI. V gave up 7 bases and J gave up 3 bases; unmatched junction bases: 7. The CDR3 is 14 residues long. CDR3 in DNA: TGTGCCAGCATTGGGACAGGGACAAACTACGAGCAGTACTTC. It is translated as CASIGTGTNYEQYF.

The chain couples TRBV7-2 to TRBJ1-3; a possible D gene is TRBD1 (6 bases). The CDR3 extends over 15 amino acids. The germline gives CDR1 SGHTA, CDR2 FQGNSA. V was pared by 1 base and J by 1 base, with 8 bases between. CDR3 in DNA: TGTGCCAGCAGCTTAGGGGGGGCGTCTGGAAACACCATATATTTT. It yields the protein CASSLGGASGNTIYF.

V gene TRBV7-9 combines with J gene TRBJ2-7; TRBD1 aligns across 7 bases. CDR1 is SEHNR, CDR2 FQNEAQ, per germline (reference sequence). CDR3 size: 13 residues. V was clipped by 5 bases and J by 3 bases; unmatched bases: 4. Here the CDR3 reads CASSIRDSYEQYF. CDR3 nucleotides: TGTGCCAGCAGCATCCGGGACAGCTACGAGCAGTACTTC.

This chain joins TRBV7-2 and TRBJ2-7; 9 nucleotides align to TRBD2. The V gene's germline CDR1 is SGHTA and CDR2 FQGNSA. The CDR3 sequence is 15 residues long. J gave up 3 bases and V 6 bases, and 9 bases lay outside the gene matches. The CDR3, as DNA: TGTGCCAGCAGTCCTAACGGCGGGGGGGGCTACGAGCAGTACTTC. Translation gives CASSPNGGGGYEQYF. Full variable domain (outside the CDR3, taken from reference TRBV7-2 and TRBJ2-7): GAGVSQSPSNKVTEKGKDVELRCDPISGHTALYWYRQSLGQGLEFLIYFQGNSAPDKSGLPSDRFSAERTGGSVSTLTIQRTQQEDSAVYLCASSPNGGGGYEQYFGPGTRLTVT.

The CDR3 spells CATSDSDGNYGYTF. Written as DNA, the CDR3 is TGTGCCACCAGTGATTCCGACGGTAACTATGGCTACACCTTC. The J gene is TRBJ1-2, the V gene TRBV24-1; D remains ambiguous. Trimming stripped 2 bases from V and 1 base from J, with 7 bases between. Germline V gene data show CDR1 as KGHDR and CDR2 as SFDVKD. This CDR3 region has 14 residues.

CDR3 region: CASSRAGRGELFF. The CDR3 nucleotides are TGTGCCAGTAGTCGAGCCGGACGCGGGGAGCTGTTTTTT. This sequence joins TRBV19 and TRBJ2-2; D remains unclear. The ends were cut back, 5 bases at V and 7 bases at J, with 11 bases in the middle. The CDR3 consists of 13 residues. The V gene's germline CDR1 is LNHDA and CDR2 SQIVND (reference sequence).

The V gene is TRBV6-1, the J gene TRBJ2-3; 13 bases line up with TRBD2. V lost 7 bases to trimming and J lost 1 base; unmatched junction nucleotides: 2. Germline loops: CDR1 MNHNS, CDR2 SASEGT. The length of the CDR3 is 15 residues. CDR3 residues: CASTGLAGGTDTQYF. The CDR3 region has the DNA TGTGCCAGCACCGGACTAGCGGGGGGCACAGATACGCAGTATTTT.